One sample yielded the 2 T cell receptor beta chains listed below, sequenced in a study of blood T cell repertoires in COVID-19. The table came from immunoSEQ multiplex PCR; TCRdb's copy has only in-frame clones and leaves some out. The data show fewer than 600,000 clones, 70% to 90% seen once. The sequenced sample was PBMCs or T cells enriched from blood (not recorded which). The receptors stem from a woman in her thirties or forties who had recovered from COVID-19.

The CDR3 region is CASTPLDEHGYTF. DNA of the CDR3: TGTGCCAGCACCCCCCTAGACGAGCATGGCTACACCTTC. The chain uses TRBV7-9 and TRBJ1-2; D is ambiguous. V dropped 7 bases and J dropped 6 bases, with 15 bases sitting between them. The CDR3 has 13 residues. CDR1 and CDR2 (germline): SEHNR, FQNEAQ (reference sequence). The complete variable domain, with remaining parts taken from reference TRBV7-9 and TRBJ1-2, reads DTGVSQNPRHKITKRGQNVTFRCDPISEHNRLYWYRQTLGQGPEFLTYFQNEAQLEKSRLLSDRFSAERPKGSFSTLEIQRTEQGDSAMYLCASTPLDEHGYTFGSGTRLTVV.

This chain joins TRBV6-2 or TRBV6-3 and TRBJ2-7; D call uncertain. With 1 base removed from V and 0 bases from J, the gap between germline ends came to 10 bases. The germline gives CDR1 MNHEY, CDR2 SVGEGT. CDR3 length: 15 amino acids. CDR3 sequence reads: CASSYYLRSSYEQYF. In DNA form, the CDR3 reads TGTGCCAGCAGTTACTACCTGCGGTCCTCCTACGAGCAGTACTTC.